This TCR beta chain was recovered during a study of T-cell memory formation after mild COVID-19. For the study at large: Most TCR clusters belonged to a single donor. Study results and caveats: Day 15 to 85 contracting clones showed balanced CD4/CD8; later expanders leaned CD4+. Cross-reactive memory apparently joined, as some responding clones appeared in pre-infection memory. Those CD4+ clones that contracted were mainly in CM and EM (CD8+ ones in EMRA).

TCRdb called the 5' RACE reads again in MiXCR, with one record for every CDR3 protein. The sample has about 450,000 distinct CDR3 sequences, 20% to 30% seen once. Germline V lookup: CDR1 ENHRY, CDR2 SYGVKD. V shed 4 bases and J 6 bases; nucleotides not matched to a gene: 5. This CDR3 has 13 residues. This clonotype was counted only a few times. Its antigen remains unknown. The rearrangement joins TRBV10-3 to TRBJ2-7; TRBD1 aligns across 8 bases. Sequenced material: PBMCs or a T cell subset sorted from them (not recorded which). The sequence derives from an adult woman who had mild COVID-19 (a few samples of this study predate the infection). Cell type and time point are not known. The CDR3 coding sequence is TGTGCCATCAGTGTCCAGGGGGCCGGCGAGCAGTACTTC. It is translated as CAISVQGAGEQYF.